This entry describes one T cell receptor (beta chain). No cognate antigen has been identified for it. No base-level quality is on record; no much larger clone is a single base apart. V is reduced by 5 bases and J by 7 bases, leaving a spacing of 12 bases between them. Including the terminal cysteine and phenylalanine, the CDR3 comprises 12 residues. CDR3 DNA only is kept here, 36 bases in frame from base 1. The germline V gene yields KGHSH for CDR1 and LQKENI for CDR2. This sample stems from a study of STAT3 mutations in large granular lymphocyte leukemia (dated by TCRdb to about 2019). General notes on the study: In roughly half of the longitudinally sequenced T-LGLL patients, canonical activating STAT3 mutations were detected. As controls within the study, two patients with natural killer LGL leukemia were also sequenced longitudinally. Patients with T-cell large granular lymphocyte leukemia underwent serial deep sequencing of TCRbeta CDR3 and STAT3 to reconstruct clonal hierarchy and dynamics. From an initial cohort of hundreds of LGL patients, approximately 17 representative T-LGLL cases were selected for longitudinal TCRbeta and STAT3 sequencing. Each patient was sequenced at an average of approximately 4 time points, ranging from 2 to 8 samplings. Over half of the T-LGLL patients were given one or more immunosuppressive therapy regimens, and approximately 37% of the treated patients had a hematologic response. What the research found in general, with its limitations: In several patients, dominant TCR clone burden exceeded STAT3 mutant burden, suggesting STAT3 mutation arose secondarily within a pre-expanded clone. Linking therapy response to changes in TCR clonal burden was complicated by variable intervals between samplings and by differing treatment regimens. Because no samples were available when a clone first appeared, clonal expansion had to be inferred from samplings taken at other points. Persisting codominant clonotypes in some patients meant a small but highly pathogenic clone may have been missed. TCR clonotype switching after therapy was observed in 6 of 18 patients, and all newly emerging clones were found to be STAT3 wild type. All T-LGLL patients had at least one immunodominant TCRbeta clonotype, and roughly half had multiple immunodominant subclonotypes.

The same DNA, extracted from blood mononuclear cells, served for both the TCR sequencing and the STAT3 sequencing. TCRbeta libraries were sequenced on an Illumina MiSeq, averaging around 41,000 productive templates per sample. Multiplex PCR amplification was used to generate TCRbeta CDR3 libraries with the immunoSEQ assay. The original methods were these. Repertoire diversity was calculated as previously defined, and values close to 0 indicated extremely monoclonal samples. TCRdb retrieved this table from immuneACCESS and kept in-frame rearrangements only. Not all clones are present; in checked studies, unresolved V genes account for under half, and no reason is known for the remainder. The V and J calls and clone size are taken from that table; D and trimming were inferred from the DNA. This sample lists 17,000 or so clones; just under 85% were detected once. Roughly 9% of the sample is in the top ten clones.

This clonotype was sampled from a man aged 50 to 60 with T-cell large granular lymphocyte leukemia. Some clones in this sample may be carry-over from other donors' samples. The age is the age at diagnosis. This sequence uses TRBV18 and TRBJ2-7; the D gene is unclear. The sequencing sample was made of peripheral blood mononuclear cells. Here is the DNA: TGTGCCAGCTCATCTGGGTGGGAAGAGCAGTACTTC. Its protein is CASSSGWEEQYF.